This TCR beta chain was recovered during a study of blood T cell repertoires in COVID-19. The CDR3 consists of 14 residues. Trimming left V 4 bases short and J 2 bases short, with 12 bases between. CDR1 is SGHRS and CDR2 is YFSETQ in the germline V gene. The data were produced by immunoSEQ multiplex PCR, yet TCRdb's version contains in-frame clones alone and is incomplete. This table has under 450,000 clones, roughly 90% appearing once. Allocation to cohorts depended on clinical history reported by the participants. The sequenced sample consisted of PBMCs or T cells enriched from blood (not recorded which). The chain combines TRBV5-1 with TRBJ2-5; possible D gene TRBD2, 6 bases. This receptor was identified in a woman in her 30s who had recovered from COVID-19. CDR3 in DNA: TGCGCCAGCAGCCCGGGGACTGCTCAAGAGACCCAGTACTTC. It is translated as CASSPGTAQETQYF.